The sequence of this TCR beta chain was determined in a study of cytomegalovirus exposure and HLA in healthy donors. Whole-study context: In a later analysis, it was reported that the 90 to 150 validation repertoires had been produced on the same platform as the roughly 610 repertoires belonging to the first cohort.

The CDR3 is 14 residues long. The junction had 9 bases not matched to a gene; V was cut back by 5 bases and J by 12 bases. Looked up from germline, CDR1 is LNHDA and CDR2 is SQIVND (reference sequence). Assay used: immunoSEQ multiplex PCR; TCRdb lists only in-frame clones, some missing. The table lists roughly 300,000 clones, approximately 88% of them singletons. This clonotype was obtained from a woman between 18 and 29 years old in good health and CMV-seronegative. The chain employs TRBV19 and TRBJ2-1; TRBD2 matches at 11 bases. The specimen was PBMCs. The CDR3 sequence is CASSSSTSGTGQFF. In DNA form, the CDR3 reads TGTGCCAGTAGTTCCTCGACTAGCGGGACCGGGCAGTTCTTC.